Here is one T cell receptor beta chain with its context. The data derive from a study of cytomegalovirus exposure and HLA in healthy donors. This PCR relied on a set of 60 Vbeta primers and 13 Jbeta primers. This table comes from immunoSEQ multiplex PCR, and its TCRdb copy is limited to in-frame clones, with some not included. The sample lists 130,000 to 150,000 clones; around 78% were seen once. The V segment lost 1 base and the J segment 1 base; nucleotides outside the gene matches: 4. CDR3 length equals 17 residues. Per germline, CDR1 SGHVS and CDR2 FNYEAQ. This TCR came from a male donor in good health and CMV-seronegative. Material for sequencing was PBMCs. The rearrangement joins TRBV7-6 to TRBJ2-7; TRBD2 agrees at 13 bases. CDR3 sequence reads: CASSLGTSGSLSYEQYF. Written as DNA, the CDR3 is TGTGCCAGCAGCTTAGGGACTAGCGGGAGCTTATCCTACGAGCAGTACTTC.